The clone carrying this T cell receptor (beta chain) was seen more than once but under ten times. Its antigen remains unidentified. The record originates from a study of T cells in localized non-small cell lung cancer. The data were produced by immunoSEQ multiplex PCR, yet TCRdb's version contains in-frame clones alone and is incomplete. The sample shows under 9,500 clones, about 91% of them seen only once. The CDR3 loop spans 17 amino acids. Germline-derived CDR1 and CDR2 are SGHTS and YDEGEE. Trimming shortened V by 0 bases and J by 0 bases, and 14 bases separated the two germline ends. Notes on the study in general: The tumor had only one region sequenced, so heterogeneity remains possible. Appearance in adjacent lung was seen for a median 57 of the top 100 tumor clones.

V is TRBV5-8 and J is TRBJ2-3; possible D gene TRBD1, 7 bases. This TCR came from a woman aged 35-75 years with stage I squamous cell lung carcinoma. The specimen comprised peripheral blood, sampled before any cancer treatment. The CDR3 sequence is CASSLATGRLSTDTQYF. As DNA, the CDR3 is TGTGCCAGCAGCTTGGCGACAGGGAGGCTTAGCACAGATACGCAGTATTTT.